This is a list of T cell receptor beta chains from one sample in a study of blood T cell repertoires in COVID-19. Using immunoSEQ multiplex PCR, the repertoire was profiled, and TCRdb retains in-frame clones only, with some absent. In the table there are around 280,000 clones, around 90% of which are singletons. The material sequenced was PBMCs or T cells enriched from blood (not recorded which). Every receptor here comes from a woman aged 18-29 years with acute COVID-19. The CDR3 runs from the conserved cysteine through the conserved F or W. The order of the fields is J gene, V gene, CDR3 length, clone size, D gene, CDR3 DNA, CDR3 protein. A D gene is named only where the DNA matches it firmly. The size entry is marked missing in some rows and otherwise reads once, few, many or a size class.

>TRBJ2-7|TRBV7-6|15|-|-
TGTGCCAGCAGCCCCGATACTATTCTCTCCTACGAGCAGTACTTC
CASSPDTILSYEQYF
>TRBJ2-1|TRBV7-8|13|-|-
TGTGCCAGCAGCTTAGCAACAACGTGGGAGCAGTTCTTC
CASSLATTWEQFF
>TRBJ1-5|TRBV15|13|-|-
TGTGCCACGGCTGACAGAGACAATCAGCCCCAGCATTTT
CATADRDNQPQHF
>TRBJ2-2|TRBV7-6|14|-|-
TGTGCCAGCAGCTTCCGGTTGGACACCGGGGAGCTGTTTTTT
CASSFRLDTGELFF
>TRBJ2-3|TRBV10-3|14|few|-
TGTGCCATCAGTGAGTTAGGGACTACAGATACGCAGTATTTT
CAISELGTTDTQYF
>TRBJ1-5|TRBV19|15|-|TRBD1
TGTGCCAGTACCGGGCGGACAGGGGGCAATCAGCCCCAGCATTTT
CASTGRTGGNQPQHF
>TRBJ2-2|TRBV7-3|16|-|TRBD2
TGTGCCAGCAGTCCCACCGGGACTAGCGTGACCGGGGAGCTGTTTTTT
CASSPTGTSVTGELFF
>TRBJ2-1|TRBV7-9|15|-|TRBD2
TGTGCCAGCAGCTCCGGACTAGCGGGAAGCAATGAGCAGTTCTTC
CASSSGLAGSNEQFF
>TRBJ2-1|TRBV3-1/TRBV3-2|12|-|-
TGTGCCAGCAGCCAAGAGACTAGTTGGCAGTTCTTC
CASSQETSWQFF
>TRBJ2-1|TRBV6-5|15|-|TRBD2
TGTGCCAGCAGTTACTCAGCGGGAGCTGGCGGTGAGCAGTTCTTC
CASSYSAGAGGEQFF